A selection of T cell receptor beta chains follows, all from one sample in a study of T cell responses to AZD1222 COVID-19 vaccine. Data came from immunoSEQ multiplex PCR; TCRdb stores just in-frame clones and leaves some out. The sample lists about 140,000 clones; approximately 90% were seen once. The source material was peripheral blood, sampled on day 0 of AZD1222 vaccination. The source of these receptors is an adult in good health. Each CDR3 is given with its conserved first and last residue. Each record gives: clone size, D gene, V gene, J gene, CDR3 length, CDR3 protein, CDR3 DNA. The D gene is left open where the match is weak. Only some rows state a clone size, as once, few, many or a class for expanded clones.

clone size: once
D gene: NA
V gene: TRBV4-3
J gene: TRBJ2-2
CDR3 length: 15
CDR3 protein: CASSQTSQNTGELFF
CDR3 DNA: TGCGCCAGCAGCCAAACTTCTCAGAACACCGGGGAGCTGTTTTTT

clone size: NA
D gene: NA
V gene: TRBV28
J gene: TRBJ2-3
CDR3 length: 14
CDR3 protein: CASSLRGGTDTQYF
CDR3 DNA: TGTGCCAGCAGTTTACGTGGGGGGACAGATACGCAGTATTTT

clone size: NA
D gene: NA
V gene: TRBV9
J gene: TRBJ1-1
CDR3 length: 15
CDR3 protein: CASRPWGRGSTEAFF
CDR3 DNA: TGTGCCAGCAGGCCTTGGGGGCGCGGGAGCACTGAAGCTTTCTTT

clone size: NA
D gene: TRBD1
V gene: TRBV28
J gene: TRBJ2-7
CDR3 length: 16
CDR3 protein: CASSLADGQGRNEQYF
CDR3 DNA: TGTGCCAGCAGTTTGGCGGATGGACAGGGTCGTAACGAGCAGTACTTC

clone size: NA
D gene: NA
V gene: TRBV2
J gene: TRBJ2-5
CDR3 length: 10
CDR3 protein: CASRAGTQYF
CDR3 DNA: TGTGCCAGCAGGGCTGGGACCCAGTACTTC

clone size: NA
D gene: TRBD2
V gene: TRBV14
J gene: TRBJ2-3
CDR3 length: 15
CDR3 protein: CASSRLAGSTDTQYF
CDR3 DNA: TGTGCCAGCAGCAGATTAGCGGGAAGCACAGATACGCAGTATTTT

clone size: NA
D gene: NA
V gene: TRBV28
J gene: TRBJ2-2
CDR3 length: 15
CDR3 protein: CASSPDREGTGELFF
CDR3 DNA: TGTGCCAGCAGTCCGGACAGGGAGGGCACCGGGGAGCTGTTTTTT

clone size: NA
D gene: TRBD1
V gene: TRBV27
J gene: TRBJ1-6
CDR3 length: 13
CDR3 protein: CASAGTGRSPLHF
CDR3 DNA: TGTGCCAGCGCCGGGACAGGGCGATCACCCCTCCACTTT

clone size: once
D gene: TRBD2
V gene: TRBV19
J gene: TRBJ2-3
CDR3 length: 15
CDR3 protein: CASSRLAGGLDTQYF
CDR3 DNA: TGTGCCAGTTCGAGACTAGCGGGGGGATTAGATACGCAGTATTTT

clone size: NA
D gene: NA
V gene: TRBV5-4
J gene: TRBJ1-3
CDR3 length: 18
CDR3 protein: CASSLGPAGGGSGNTIYF
CDR3 DNA: TGTGCCAGCAGCTTAGGTCCAGCCGGAGGTGGCTCTGGAAACACCATATATTTT

clone size: NA
D gene: NA
V gene: TRBV15
J gene: TRBJ2-7
CDR3 length: 14
CDR3 protein: CATTPAESSYEQYF
CDR3 DNA: TGTGCCACCACACCAGCGGAGTCTTCCTACGAGCAGTACTTC

clone size: NA
D gene: NA
V gene: TRBV6-2/TRBV6-3
J gene: TRBJ2-5
CDR3 length: 15
CDR3 protein: CASSYAGTERETQYF
CDR3 DNA: TGTGCCAGCAGTTACGCGGGGACAGAGCGAGAGACCCAGTACTTC

clone size: NA
D gene: NA
V gene: TRBV12-3/TRBV12-4
J gene: TRBJ1-1
CDR3 length: 13
CDR3 protein: CASSFQSNTEAFF
CDR3 DNA: TGTGCCAGCAGTTTCCAGTCAAACACTGAAGCTTTCTTT

clone size: NA
D gene: NA
V gene: TRBV6-5
J gene: TRBJ1-1
CDR3 length: 11
CDR3 protein: CASRFPAEAFF
CDR3 DNA: TGTGCCAGCAGGTTTCCAGCTGAAGCTTTCTTT

clone size: NA
D gene: NA
V gene: TRBV7-2
J gene: TRBJ1-1
CDR3 length: 15
CDR3 protein: CASSQRQLMNTEAFF
CDR3 DNA: TGTGCCAGCAGCCAACGACAGTTGATGAACACTGAAGCTTTCTTT

clone size: NA
D gene: NA
V gene: TRBV6-2/TRBV6-3
J gene: TRBJ1-1
CDR3 length: 15
CDR3 protein: CASSRRRDGGTEAFF
CDR3 DNA: TGTGCCAGCAGCCGAAGGAGGGATGGAGGCACTGAAGCTTTCTTT

clone size: few
D gene: TRBD1
V gene: TRBV7-9
J gene: TRBJ1-1
CDR3 length: 14
CDR3 protein: CASSLGQTNTEAFF
CDR3 DNA: TGTGCCAGCAGCTTGGGACAGACGAACACTGAAGCTTTCTTT

clone size: NA
D gene: NA
V gene: TRBV12-3/TRBV12-4
J gene: TRBJ1-2
CDR3 length: 13
CDR3 protein: CASSLSGNYGYTF
CDR3 DNA: TGTGCCAGCAGCCTCTCTGGCAACTATGGCTACACCTTC

clone size: NA
D gene: NA
V gene: TRBV5-6
J gene: TRBJ1-1
CDR3 length: 16
CDR3 protein: CASSLPPSGGRDEAFF
CDR3 DNA: TGTGCCAGCAGCTTACCCCCGTCTGGGGGCCGGGATGAAGCTTTCTTT

clone size: NA
D gene: TRBD1
V gene: TRBV24-1
J gene: TRBJ1-2
CDR3 length: 14
CDR3 protein: CATSDFRDREGYTF
CDR3 DNA: TGTGCCACCAGTGACTTCCGGGACAGGGAAGGCTACACCTTC

clone size: NA
D gene: TRBD1
V gene: TRBV4-3
J gene: TRBJ1-4
CDR3 length: 17
CDR3 protein: CASSQDIRTGLTEKLFF
CDR3 DNA: TGCGCCAGCAGCCAAGATATTCGGACAGGCCTGACTGAAAAACTGTTTTTT

clone size: NA
D gene: TRBD1
V gene: TRBV19
J gene: TRBJ1-4
CDR3 length: 16
CDR3 protein: CASSTLPGQTREKLFF
CDR3 DNA: TGTGCCAGTAGTACCCTACCGGGACAGACTAGGGAAAAACTGTTTTTT

clone size: NA
D gene: NA
V gene: TRBV11-2
J gene: TRBJ2-3
CDR3 length: 14
CDR3 protein: CASSDNRATDTQYF
CDR3 DNA: TGTGCCAGCAGCGACAACAGAGCCACAGATACGCAGTATTTT

clone size: NA
D gene: NA
V gene: TRBV28
J gene: TRBJ2-7
CDR3 length: 13
CDR3 protein: CASTPGASYEQYF
CDR3 DNA: TGTGCCAGCACCCCCGGCGCCTCCTACGAGCAGTACTTC

clone size: NA
D gene: NA
V gene: TRBV5-6
J gene: TRBJ2-5
CDR3 length: 14
CDR3 protein: CASSSRGAGETQYF
CDR3 DNA: TGTGCCAGCAGCTCTCGGGGGGCTGGAGAGACCCAGTACTTC

clone size: NA
D gene: TRBD1
V gene: TRBV5-5
J gene: TRBJ1-2
CDR3 length: 13
CDR3 protein: CASRAGTGGGYTF
CDR3 DNA: TGTGCCAGCAGAGCCGGGACAGGGGGTGGCTACACCTTC

clone size: NA
D gene: TRBD1
V gene: TRBV2
J gene: TRBJ1-1
CDR3 length: 12
CDR3 protein: CASSAGGTEAFF
CDR3 DNA: TGTGCCAGCAGTGCAGGGGGCACTGAAGCTTTCTTT

clone size: NA
D gene: NA
V gene: TRBV10-3
J gene: TRBJ1-1
CDR3 length: 11
CDR3 protein: CAISETGEAFF
CDR3 DNA: TGTGCCATCAGTGAGACAGGTGAAGCTTTCTTT

clone size: NA
D gene: NA
V gene: TRBV6-5
J gene: TRBJ1-2
CDR3 length: 14
CDR3 protein: CASRLETANYGYTF
CDR3 DNA: TGTGCCAGCAGACTAGAGACAGCTAACTATGGCTACACCTTC

clone size: NA
D gene: TRBD1
V gene: TRBV7-8
J gene: TRBJ1-5
CDR3 length: 17
CDR3 protein: CASSLVPQTGLNQPQHF
CDR3 DNA: TGTGCCAGCAGCTTAGTTCCCCAGACAGGGCTAAATCAGCCCCAGCATTTT

clone size: NA
D gene: NA
V gene: TRBV30
J gene: TRBJ2-7
CDR3 length: 14
CDR3 protein: CAWSGFGGRDEQYF
CDR3 DNA: TGTGCCTGGAGTGGCTTTGGGGGGCGAGACGAGCAGTACTTC

clone size: NA
D gene: NA
V gene: TRBV6-7
J gene: TRBJ1-2
CDR3 length: 13
CDR3 protein: CASTAPRLYGYTF
CDR3 DNA: TGTGCCAGCACCGCCCCGAGGTTGTATGGCTACACCTTC

clone size: NA
D gene: NA
V gene: TRBV3-1/TRBV3-2
J gene: TRBJ1-2
CDR3 length: 15
CDR3 protein: CASSPYREGLFGYTF
CDR3 DNA: TGTGCCAGCAGCCCCTACCGTGAGGGGCTTTTCGGCTACACCTTC

clone size: NA
D gene: TRBD2
V gene: TRBV3-1/TRBV3-2
J gene: TRBJ2-5
CDR3 length: 14
CDR3 protein: CAKPGLVGGRTQYF
CDR3 DNA: TGTGCCAAACCGGGACTAGTGGGGGGAAGGACCCAGTACTTC

clone size: NA
D gene: TRBD1
V gene: TRBV6-1
J gene: TRBJ1-1
CDR3 length: 16
CDR3 protein: CASSEGQQGVDTEAFF
CDR3 DNA: TGTGCCAGCAGTGAGGGACAGCAGGGGGTCGACACTGAAGCTTTCTTT

clone size: NA
D gene: NA
V gene: TRBV11-2
J gene: TRBJ2-2
CDR3 length: 17
CDR3 protein: CASSWWGLSQATGELFF
CDR3 DNA: TGTGCCAGCAGCTGGTGGGGGTTAAGTCAGGCCACCGGGGAGCTGTTTTTT

clone size: NA
D gene: NA
V gene: TRBV28
J gene: TRBJ1-1
CDR3 length: 14
CDR3 protein: CASSTFSLNTEAFF
CDR3 DNA: TGTGCCAGCAGCACCTTCTCCCTGAACACTGAAGCTTTCTTT

clone size: NA
D gene: NA
V gene: TRBV6-6
J gene: TRBJ1-1
CDR3 length: 14
CDR3 protein: CATYPSFPNTEAFF
CDR3 DNA: TGTGCCACTTACCCCTCGTTCCCGAACACTGAAGCTTTCTTT

clone size: NA
D gene: NA
V gene: TRBV7-2
J gene: TRBJ1-6
CDR3 length: 16
CDR3 protein: CASSLALGLGNSPLHF
CDR3 DNA: TGTGCCAGCAGCTTAGCGCTTGGGTTGGGGAATTCACCCCTCCACTTT

clone size: NA
D gene: TRBD1
V gene: TRBV5-4
J gene: TRBJ1-1
CDR3 length: 16
CDR3 protein: CASTLEGAFVDTEAFF
CDR3 DNA: TGTGCCAGCACTCTTGAGGGGGCATTTGTAGACACTGAAGCTTTCTTT

clone size: once
D gene: NA
V gene: TRBV5-8
J gene: TRBJ1-2
CDR3 length: 14
CDR3 protein: CASSSGPLSYGYTF
CDR3 DNA: TGTGCCAGCAGCTCAGGGCCTCTTAGCTATGGCTACACCTTC

clone size: NA
D gene: NA
V gene: TRBV13
J gene: TRBJ2-5
CDR3 length: 15
CDR3 protein: CASSPQGQGRETQYF
CDR3 DNA: TGTGCCAGCAGCCCCCAGGGCCAAGGGAGGGAGACCCAGTACTTC

clone size: NA
D gene: NA
V gene: TRBV5-1
J gene: TRBJ1-1
CDR3 length: 17
CDR3 protein: CASSLGAGSLRNTEAFF
CDR3 DNA: TGCGCCAGCAGCTTGGGGGCTGGCAGCCTAAGGAACACTGAAGCTTTCTTT

clone size: NA
D gene: NA
V gene: TRBV7-8
J gene: TRBJ1-1
CDR3 length: 16
CDR3 protein: CASSPISGQFNTEAFF
CDR3 DNA: TGTGCCAGCAGCCCAATCAGCGGACAGTTCAACACTGAAGCTTTCTTT

clone size: few
D gene: NA
V gene: TRBV12-3/TRBV12-4
J gene: TRBJ2-1
CDR3 length: 13
CDR3 protein: CASSRNRMDEQFF
CDR3 DNA: TGTGCCAGCAGCCGAAACAGGATGGATGAGCAGTTCTTC

clone size: NA
D gene: NA
V gene: TRBV4-2
J gene: TRBJ1-1
CDR3 length: 14
CDR3 protein: CASNPEKQNTEAFF
CDR3 DNA: TGTGCCAGCAACCCAGAGAAACAGAACACTGAAGCTTTCTTT

clone size: once
D gene: NA
V gene: TRBV5-1
J gene: TRBJ1-3
CDR3 length: 18
CDR3 protein: CASSPGTPIQRAGNTIYF
CDR3 DNA: TGCGCCAGCAGCCCCGGGACTCCTATACAAAGGGCAGGAAACACCATATATTTT

clone size: NA
D gene: NA
V gene: TRBV9
J gene: TRBJ2-2
CDR3 length: 15
CDR3 protein: CASSVRQANTGELFF
CDR3 DNA: TGTGCCAGCAGCGTACGACAGGCGAACACCGGGGAGCTGTTTTTT

clone size: NA
D gene: NA
V gene: TRBV7-3
J gene: TRBJ1-6
CDR3 length: 14
CDR3 protein: CASSLGKPNSPLHF
CDR3 DNA: TGTGCCAGCAGCTTGGGGAAACCAAATTCACCCCTCCACTTT